This T cell receptor beta chain comes out of a study of PD-L1 blockade in urothelial cancer. The protocol was immunoSEQ multiplex PCR, while the TCRdb copy is restricted to in-frame clones and leaves out a portion. This table has some 45,000 clones, around 88% appearing once. The sample was PBMCs, taken around atezolizumab (anti-PD-L1) treatment. The TCR sequence derives from a man aged 80 or over with urothelial cancer.

The CDR3 is CASSVSGTGSETQYF. The CDR3 DNA reads TGTGCCAGCAGTGTCTCCGGGACAGGGTCAGAGACCCAGTACTTC. The chain links TRBV25-1 to TRBJ2-5; 9 nucleotides line up with TRBD1. The V gene end was trimmed by 4 bases and the J gene end by 4 bases; junction bases not matched to a gene: 7. The length of the CDR3 is 15 residues. CDR1 is MGHDK, CDR2 SYGVNS, per germline.